This T cell receptor beta chain derives from a study of blood T cell repertoires in COVID-19. Overall study: COVID-19 samples, acute and convalescent, were from the United States, Italy and Spain. T cells, B-cell-depleted T cells, or PBMCs supplied cDNA or gDNA.

In assigning cohorts, the study relied on participant-reported clinical history. TCRdb keeps only in-frame clones here, not all; method: immunoSEQ multiplex PCR. Of about 220,000 clones in the sample, roughly four fifths are singletons; the top ten hold 3% to 4.5%. V lost 4 bases and J 0 bases, leaving 13 bases between the germline ends. The V gene's germline CDR1 is MNHNS and CDR2 SASEGT. This CDR3 spans 16 amino acids. The V gene is TRBV6-1, the J gene TRBJ2-1; D possibly corresponds to TRBD1 (5 bases). Sequencing used PBMCs or T cells enriched from blood (not recorded which). The receptor was isolated from a woman aged 40-49 years who had been exposed to COVID-19. The DNA for the CDR3 is TGTGCCAGCAGTGGACAGTACCCTAGCTCCTACAATGAGCAGTTCTTC. Translating gives CASSGQYPSSYNEQFF.